This T cell receptor beta chain was captured by sequencing in a study of post-analysis software for immune sequencing data. Study findings and constraints: Batch-matched samples strongly co-clustered by F measure. Versus controls, multiple sclerosis patients showed significantly lower diversity (normalized Chao1). Higher frequency in patients than in controls was seen for roughly five TRBV segments, with TRBV5-6, TRBV5-1 and TRBV20-1 among them.

Prepared libraries of TCR beta cDNA carried unique molecular identifiers. TCRdb itself ran the PCR reads through MiXCR, one entry per CDR3 protein. The data contain 430,000 or so distinct CDR3 sequences, 35% to 45% of them singletons. CDR3 length equals 15 residues. From germline, CDR1 is MDHEN and CDR2 SYDVKM. The germline V and J ends were trimmed by 11 bases and 2 bases, with 20 bases remaining between them. This clonotype was seen a single time. Its antigen is currently unknown. The chain joins TRBV28 to TRBJ2-3; D remains ambiguous. Input material: blood. The TCR was taken from a girl aged 2 to 9 with multiple sclerosis. The CDR3 is CAGISTPTHTDTQYF. In DNA form, the CDR3 reads TGTGCCGGCATCTCGACTCCCACCCACACAGATACGCAGTATTTT. Using reference TRBV28 and TRBJ2-3 for the parts outside the CDR3, the full variable domain is DVKVTQSSRYLVKRTGEKVFLECVQDMDHENMFWYRQDPGLGLRLIYFSYDVKMKEKGDIPEGYSVSREKKERFSLILESASTNQTSMYLCAGISTPTHTDTQYFGPGTRLTVL.